A single sample is the source of the 25 T cell receptor beta chains below, sequenced in a study of technical replicates of blood from several donors. Only in-frame clones appear in the TCRdb table, and some are missing; sequencing was by immunoSEQ multiplex PCR. Of more than 80,000 clones listed, over 90% are singletons. Material: T cells isolated from PBMCs. The source of these receptors is a human donor in good health.

The rearrangement links TRBV6-5 to TRBJ2-1, with D possibly being TRBD2 (7 bases). V lost 4 bases and J lost 8, with 21 bases in between. Germline assignment: CDR1 MNHEY and CDR2 SVGAGI. This CDR3 has 16 amino acids. Written as DNA, the CDR3 is TGTGCCAGCAGTTTCCCCCGGCGCGGGGGCCACCATGAGCAGTTCTTC. Protein sequence: CASSFPRRGGHHEQFF.

The chain is built from TRBV29-1 and TRBJ2-1, with 9 bases fitting TRBD1. The CDR3 sequence is 15 residues long. J gave up 7 bases and V 1 base, and 8 bases lay outside the gene matches. Looked up from germline, CDR1 is SQVTM and CDR2 is ANQGSEA. The CDR3 sequence: CSVEGGQGRRNEQFF. CDR3 nucleotides: TGCAGCGTTGAAGGAGGACAGGGGAGGCGGAATGAGCAGTTCTTC.

The rearrangement links TRBV2 to TRBJ2-7; D call uncertain. V lost 7 bases to trimming and J lost 0 bases, with 16 bases between them. The CDR3 loop spans 15 amino acids. The V gene's germline CDR1 is SNHLY and CDR2 FYNNEI. The CDR3 DNA is TGTGCCAGCATGGCTCAGTCATGGAGCTCCTACGAGCAGTACTTC. Translating gives CASMAQSWSSYEQYF.

The V gene is TRBV4-3, the J gene TRBJ2-7, with 8 bases lining up with TRBD1. The CDR3 consists of 16 residues. Germline V lookup: CDR1 LGHNA, CDR2 YSLEER. V lost 0 bases and J lost 2; bases outside the gene matches: 6. Here the CDR3 DNA reads TGCGCCAGCAGCCAAGAGGATCGGACAGGGCCCTACGAGCAGTACTTC. This translates into CASSQEDRTGPYEQYF.

V gene TRBV2 combines with J gene TRBJ2-2, with D tentatively TRBD1 (6 bases). CDR3 length equals 15 residues. V was trimmed by 3 bases and J by 0 bases, leaving 8 bases between them. Per the germline V gene, CDR1 is SNHLY and CDR2 is FYNNEI. The CDR3 loop reads CASSEGTPNTGELFF. Written as DNA, the CDR3 is TGTGCCAGCAGTGAGGGGACACCGAACACCGGGGAGCTGTTTTTT. Complete variable domain (other parts from reference TRBV2 and TRBJ2-2): EPEVTQTPSHQVTQMGQEVILRCVPISNHLYFYWYRQILGQKVEFLVSFYNNEISEKSEIFDDQFSVERPDGSNFTLKIRSTKLEDSAMYFCASSEGTPNTGELFFGEGSRLTVL.

The sample holds one count of this clone. This chain uses TRBV19 with TRBJ2-7; TRBD2 aligns across 14 bases. The germline CDR1 and CDR2 sequences are LNHDA and SQIVND (reference sequence). The CDR3 covers 16 residues. Trimming removed 5 bases from V and 5 bases from J; junction bases left unmatched: 8. The CDR3 bases are TGTGCCAGTAGTGACGGACTAGCGGGAGGCCCCGACGAGCAGTACTTC. Protein sequence: CASSDGLAGGPDEQYF.

The J gene is TRBJ1-2, the V gene TRBV7-9, with a weak D call TRBD1 (6 bases). Per the germline V gene, CDR1 is SEHNR and CDR2 is FQNEAQ (reference sequence). The CDR3 totals 16 residues. Trimming shortened V by 1 base and J by 5 bases, and 17 bases separated the two germline ends. The CDR3 reads CASSLGRDTVFYGYTF. In DNA form, the CDR3 reads TGTGCCAGCAGCTTAGGAAGGGACACCGTTTTTTATGGCTACACCTTC.

The chain links TRBV19 to TRBJ1-2; 8 bases map to TRBD1. The CDR3 has 14 amino acids. CDR1 is LNHDA, CDR2 SQIVND, per germline (reference sequence). V shed 5 bases and J 4 bases; nucleotides not matched to a gene: 6. This CDR3 reads CASSPQGELYGYTF. CDR3 nucleotides: TGTGCCAGTAGTCCACAGGGGGAGCTCTATGGCTACACCTTC.

The chain joins TRBV6-5 to TRBJ2-3; 7 bases are shared with TRBD2. Germline CDR1 and CDR2: MNHEY and SVGAGI. After removal of 7 bases from V and 2 bases from J, the junction contained 3 bases not matched to a gene. CDR3 length: 13 amino acids. CDR3 nucleotides: TGTGCCAGCACCCTAGCGGCCACAGATACGCAGTATTTT. Translating gives CASTLAATDTQYF.

The chain uses TRBV2 and TRBJ2-3; D unresolved. The CDR3 loop spans 12 amino acids. Deletions cut 11 bases from V and 8 bases from J, with 17 bases between. The germline gives CDR1 SNHLY, CDR2 FYNNEI. DNA for the CDR3: TGTGCCTCTGCATTTACCTTCGGTACGCAGTATTTT. It yields the protein CASAFTFGTQYF. Drawing the rest from reference TRBV2 and TRBJ2-3, the complete variable domain is EPEVTQTPSHQVTQMGQEVILRCVPISNHLYFYWYRQILGQKVEFLVSFYNNEISEKSEIFDDQFSVERPDGSNFTLKIRSTKLEDSAMYFCASAFTFGTQYFGPGTRLTVL.

The genes are TRBV6-5 and TRBJ2-7, with 7 bases fitting TRBD2. The CDR3 extends over 14 amino acids. The trim removed 2 bases at V and 2 bases at J, leaving 3 bases unmatched. The germline V gene has CDR1 MNHEY and CDR2 SVGAGI. The CDR3 is CASSYGGDPYEQYF. The CDR3 DNA is TGTGCCAGCAGTTACGGGGGGGATCCCTACGAGCAGTACTTC.

The chain is built from TRBV6-4 and TRBJ2-3; 11 nucleotides line up with TRBD2. Germline-derived CDR1 and CDR2 are MRHNA and SNTAGT. This CDR3 contains 16 residues. Trimming took 6 bases from V and 4 from J; bases not matched to a gene: 9. Here the CDR3 DNA reads TGTGCCAGCAGCGAGACTAGCGGGACTCGTTCAGATACGCAGTATTTT. Amino acids: CASSETSGTRSDTQYF.

This chain's CDR3 is CASSLSGPYNEQFF. CDR3 DNA: TGCGCCAGCAGCTTAAGCGGGCCATACAATGAGCAGTTCTTC. The chain employs TRBV5-1 and TRBJ2-1, with D maybe TRBD2 (6 bases). The CDR3 totals 14 residues. V lost 2 bases, J lost 4 bases, and 10 bases lay in between. The germline V gene has CDR1 SGHRS and CDR2 YFSETQ.

CDR3 protein: CASSLSGRGHEQYF. The CDR3 coding sequence is TGTGCCAGCAGCTTGAGCGGGAGAGGCCACGAGCAGTACTTC. The chain recombines TRBV7-8 with TRBJ2-7; 8 bases are a match to TRBD2. Per germline, CDR1 SGHVS and CDR2 FQNEAQ. There are 14 residues in the CDR3. Trimming took 3 bases from V and 5 from J; bases not matched to a gene: 6. Using reference TRBV7-8 and TRBJ2-7 for the parts outside the CDR3, the full variable domain is GAGVSQSPRYKVAKRGQDVALRCDPISGHVSLFWYQQALGQGPEFLTYFQNEAQLDKSGLPSDRFFAERPEGSVSTLKIQRTQQEDSAVYLCASSLSGRGHEQYFGPGTRLTVT.

The J gene is TRBJ2-6, the V gene TRBV2; TRBD2 agrees at 9 bases. Trimming at V came to 5 bases and at J to 2 bases, leaving 13 bases not matched to a gene. Germline V gene sequence: CDR1 SNHLY, CDR2 FYNNEI. The CDR3 spans 19 residues. The CDR3, as DNA: TGTGCCAGCAGTAAAAGACTAGCGGAAGGGGGAACTGGGGCCAACGTCCTGACTTTC. It encodes CASSKRLAEGGTGANVLTF.

The V call is TRBV4-3, the J call TRBJ1-4; tentative D call: TRBD1 (5 bases). In germline, CDR1 is LGHNA, CDR2 YSLEER. The CDR3 covers 16 residues. Trimming removed 0 bases at V and 0 bases at J, with 8 bases between. The CDR3 reads CASSQEEGTTNEKLFF. The DNA of the CDR3 is TGCGCCAGCAGCCAAGAGGAGGGGACAACTAATGAAAAACTGTTTTTT.

The chain joins TRBV19 to TRBJ2-5, with a weak D call TRBD1 (6 bases). The germline V gene has CDR1 LNHDA and CDR2 SQIVND (reference sequence). The V gene lost 3 bases and the J gene lost 2 bases, with 13 bases spanning the gap. There are 15 residues in the CDR3. CDR3 in amino acids: CASSIRTEIQETQYF. The CDR3 DNA sequence: TGTGCCAGTAGTATTCGGACAGAAATACAAGAGACCCAGTACTTC.

The chain recombines TRBV9 with TRBJ1-3; D unclear. The V gene lost 0 bases and the J gene lost 2 bases, with 12 bases spanning the gap. Germline CDR1 reads SGDLS; CDR2 reads YYNGEE. The CDR3 spans 16 residues. Here the CDR3 DNA reads TGTGCCAGCAGCGTAGCTCGGGAAGGAACTGGAAACACCATATATTTT. Amino acid sequence: CASSVAREGTGNTIYF.

CDR3 in DNA: TGTGCCAGCAGCGTAGGGAACAGACCCAACACTGAAGCTTTCTTT. This encodes CASSVGNRPNTEAFF. The chain joins TRBV9 to TRBJ1-1; no definite D call. The V gene's germline CDR1 is SGDLS and CDR2 YYNGEE. There are 15 residues in the CDR3. Deletions cut 0 bases from V and 2 bases from J, with 11 bases between.

This rearrangement joins TRBV14 to TRBJ2-7; D possibly corresponds to TRBD2 (7 bases). CDR3 length: 14 residues. Germline V gives CDR1 SGHDN, CDR2 FVKESK. The ends were cut back, 0 bases at V and 5 bases at J, with 11 bases in the middle. The DNA of the CDR3 is TGTGCCAGCAGCCAAGATGGGGGGGCCGACGAGCAGTACTTC. This translates into CASSQDGGADEQYF.

This chain links TRBV27 with TRBJ1-1; no reliable D call. Per the germline V gene, CDR1 is MNHEY and CDR2 is SMNVEV (reference sequence). The CDR3 is 13 amino acids. V lost 2 bases and J 1 base, leaving 5 bases between the germline ends. CDR3 sequence: CASSLERNTEAFF. CDR3 DNA: TGTGCCAGCAGTTTAGAGAGGAACACTGAAGCTTTCTTT.

The V and J genes are TRBV2 and TRBJ1-1; D is perhaps TRBD1 (6 bases). Germline V gives CDR1 SNHLY, CDR2 FYNNEI. There are 13 residues in the CDR3. Between the trimmed V and J ends, which lost 4 bases and 6 bases, there was a span of 12 bases. Written as DNA, the CDR3 is TGTGCCAGCAGTGTACAGGGTAGGGCTGAAGCTTTCTTT. Protein sequence: CASSVQGRAEAFF.

The genes are TRBV10-3 and TRBJ2-7; 7 bases align to TRBD1. The germline CDR1 and CDR2 sequences are ENHRY and SYGVKD. The CDR3 extends over 12 amino acids. The V segment lost 10 bases and the J segment 2 bases; nucleotides outside the gene matches: 5. CDR3 in DNA: TGTGCCACACGGGACAGTACCTACGAGCAGTACTTC. Residues: CATRDSTYEQYF.

V and J are TRBV6-6 and TRBJ1-5; 9 bases fit TRBD1. The CDR3 extends over 15 amino acids. V was clipped by 4 bases and J by 4 bases; unmatched bases: 5. Germline loops: CDR1 MNHNY, CDR2 SVGAGI (reference sequence). For the CDR3, the DNA is TGTGCCAGCAGTTCCGGGACAGGGTTGAATCAGCCCCAGCATTTT. Its translation is CASSSGTGLNQPQHF.

This chain uses TRBV15 with TRBJ2-5; D is perhaps TRBD2 (6 bases). Between the trimmed V and J ends, which lost 5 bases and 5 bases, there was a span of 9 bases. CDR3 size: 12 residues. Germline CDR1 is LNHNV and CDR2 is YYDKDF (reference sequence). The CDR3 sequence is CATSRGLETQYF. CDR3 in DNA: TGTGCCACCAGCCGGGGGTTGGAGACCCAGTACTTC.